The following is a T cell receptor beta chain sequence with its context. Its antigen remains unidentified. The primer mix had 60 Vbeta and 13 Jbeta primers. Sequencing used immunoSEQ multiplex PCR; TCRdb keeps in-frame clones, though not all of them. This table has more than 95,000 clones, approximately 74% appearing once. These data are taken from a study of cytomegalovirus exposure and HLA in healthy donors. Broader study findings: Certain indistinguishable V segments, among them TRBV6-2 and TRBV6-3, were excluded. The authors confirmed in vitro that a few CMV-associated chains were specific for CMV antigens.

With 2 bases removed from V and 8 bases from J, the gap between germline ends came to 9 bases. This CDR3 comprises 13 residues. Per the germline V gene, CDR1 is LNHDA and CDR2 is SQIVND (reference sequence). The chain links TRBV19 to TRBJ2-2; D is unresolved. The clonotype originates from a woman aged 45-60 years in good health and CMV-seropositive. Source material: PBMCs. CDR3 protein: CASSINSAGELFF. CDR3 in DNA: TGTGCCAGTAGTATAAACAGTGCGGGGGAGCTGTTTTTT.